The 6 T cell receptor beta chains in this list originate from one sample, sequenced in a study of T cells in Graves' hyperthyroidism and ophthalmopathy. The investigators amplified TCR beta CDR3 regions from RNA transcripts. Researchers ran a first-round RT-PCR on the TCR CDR3 using the HTBI primer set. TCRdb re-called the multiplex PCR reads through MiXCR, storing one row per CDR3 protein. The sample consists of around 290,000 distinct CDR3 sequences, roughly an eighth of them appearing once. The sequenced sample consisted of blood. The receptors derive from a woman between 40 and 55 years old with Graves' hyperthyroidism.

This clonotype was observed a few times. The chain uses TRBV20-1 and TRBJ2-5; 7 bases match TRBD2. The CDR3 covers 16 residues. Germline CDR1 reads DFQATT; CDR2 reads SNEGSKA (reference sequence). The J segment lost 0 bases and the V segment lost 0 bases, leaving 7 bases of the junction unmatched. The CDR3 loop is CSARDLGREYQETQYF. CDR3 coding DNA: TGCAGTGCTAGAGATTTGGGGCGGGAGTACCAAGAGACCCAGTACTTC.

The sample holds a few counts of this clonotype. The rearrangement uses TRBV5-8 and TRBJ2-5; no firm D call. CDR1 SGHTS and CDR2 YDEGEE come from the germline V gene. CDR3 length: 13 amino acids. Trimming took 0 bases from V and 4 from J, leaving 7 bases between them. The CDR3 nucleotides are TGTGCCAGCAGCTTGGCCCCCAGAGAGACCCAGTACTTC. Translating gives CASSLAPRETQYF.

This clonotype was counted between two and nine times. CDR3 protein: CASTLSGTEQFF. Here the CDR3 DNA reads TGTGCCAGCACCCTGAGCGGGACGGAGCAGTTCTTC. The rearrangement links TRBV12-3 or TRBV12-4 to TRBJ2-1; 7 bases map to TRBD2. The CDR3 runs to 12 residues. With V trimmed by 7 bases and J by 10 bases, 7 bases remained unmatched.

The rearrangement joins TRBV20-1 to TRBJ2-1; tentatively, D is TRBD2 (5 bases). The CDR3 has 17 amino acids. Trimming removed 1 base from V and 0 bases from J, with 16 bases in between. From germline, CDR1 is DFQATT and CDR2 SNEGSKA (reference sequence). The CDR3 spells CSARVFSGRGSYNEQFF. The CDR3 bases are TGCAGTGCTAGAGTTTTCAGCGGTCGTGGCTCCTACAATGAGCAGTTCTTC.

This clonotype was detected ten times or more. V is TRBV11-2 and J is TRBJ2-2, with D unclear. The germline V and J ends were trimmed by 3 bases and 7 bases, with 3 bases remaining between them. Germline V lookup: CDR1 SGHAT, CDR2 FQNNGV. The length of the CDR3 is 11 residues. This CDR3 is CASSFNGELFF. CDR3 in DNA: TGTGCCAGCAGCTTTAACGGGGAGCTGTTTTTT.

This clonotype was detected a few times. V usage is TRBV27 and J usage is TRBJ2-7, with 7 nucleotides matching TRBD1. This CDR3 spans 15 amino acids. V was pared by 2 bases and J by 2 bases, with 6 bases of the junction left unmatched. Germline CDR1 is MNHEY and CDR2 is SMNVEV (reference sequence). This CDR3 reads CASSLGWTGTYEQYF. CDR3 DNA: TGTGCCAGCAGTTTAGGATGGACAGGTACCTACGAGCAGTACTTC.